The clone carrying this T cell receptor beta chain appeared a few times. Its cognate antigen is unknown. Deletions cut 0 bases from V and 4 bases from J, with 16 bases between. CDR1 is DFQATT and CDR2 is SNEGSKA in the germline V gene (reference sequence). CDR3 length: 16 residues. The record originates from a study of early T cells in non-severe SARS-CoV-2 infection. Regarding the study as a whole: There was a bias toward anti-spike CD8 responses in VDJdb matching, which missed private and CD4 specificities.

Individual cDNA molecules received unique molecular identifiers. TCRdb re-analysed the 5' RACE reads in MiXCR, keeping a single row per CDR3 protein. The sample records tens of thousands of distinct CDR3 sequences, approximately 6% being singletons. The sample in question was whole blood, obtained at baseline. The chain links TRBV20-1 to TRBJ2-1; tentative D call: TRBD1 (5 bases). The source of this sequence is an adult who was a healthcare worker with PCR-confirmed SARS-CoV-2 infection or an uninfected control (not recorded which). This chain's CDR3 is CSARDPRQPLYNEQFF. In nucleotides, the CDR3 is TGCAGTGCTAGAGATCCGCGACAGCCCCTATACAATGAGCAGTTCTTC.